This T cell receptor beta chain came from a study of blood T cell repertoires in COVID-19. Study in general: PBMCs, B-cell-depleted T cells, or T cells were the source of the cDNA or gDNA that made up the material.

This clone turned up a few times. In the authors' methods: Amplification of reference gene primers was used by the study to estimate nucleated cell counts. The protocol was immunoSEQ multiplex PCR, while the TCRdb copy is restricted to in-frame clones and leaves out a portion. V and J calls and clone size follow that table, whereas D and trimming were derived from the DNA. The sample includes about 140,000 clones, over 75% of them seen just once. Trimming at V came to 5 bases and at J to 8 bases, leaving 11 bases not matched to a gene. Germline CDR1 is SGHKS and CDR2 is YYEKEE (reference sequence). This CDR3 comprises 15 residues.

This clonotype was sampled from a man aged 45 to 65 with acute or convalescent COVID-19. V usage is TRBV5-5 and J usage is TRBJ1-2, with 11 bases lining up with TRBD1. The material sequenced was peripheral blood. The CDR3 DNA sequence: TGTGCCAGCAGGCCCGGACAGGGGGCGGCGTTGGGCTACACCTTC. Protein sequence: CASRPGQGAALGYTF.